Presented here are 3 T cell receptor beta chains from one specimen sequenced in a study of neurological immune-mediated disorders. TCRdb processed the 5' RACE reads anew with MiXCR; each CDR3 protein has one entry. Seen here are about 36,000 distinct CDR3 sequences, under 13% observed once, and the top ten hold 5.5% to 7%. The material sequenced was PBMCs. The receptors derive from a woman in her twenties or thirties with HTLV-1-associated myelopathy (HAM/TSP).

This clonotype was detected many times. The genes are TRBV5-5 and TRBJ1-1, with TRBD1 as a possible D gene (6 bases). The germline V gene encodes CDR1 SGHKS and CDR2 YYEKEE (reference sequence). V was cut by 0 bases and J by 1 base, with 13 bases left in between. The CDR3 contains 16 residues. The CDR3 DNA reads as TGTGCCAGCAGCTTGGTGGTCGGGACAAGGAACACTGAAGCTTTCTTT. Protein: CASSLVVGTRNTEAFF. Looking up the rest from reference TRBV5-5 and TRBJ1-1 gives the full variable domain: DAGVTQSPTHLIKTRGQQVTLRCSPISGHKSVSWYQQVLGQGPQFIFQYYEKEERGRGNFPDRFSARQFPNYSSELNVNALLLGDSALYLCASSLVVGTRNTEAFFGQGTRLTVV.

In its sample, this clonotype was seen many times. The rearrangement joins TRBV5-1 to TRBJ1-5; 10 bases match TRBD1. With V trimmed by 0 bases and J by 2 bases, 5 bases remained unmatched. CDR1 and CDR2 (germline): SGHRS, YFSETQ. CDR3 length: 17 amino acids. DNA for the CDR3: TGCGCCAGCAGCTTGGGGCCTGGACAGGGGGGCAATCAGCCCCAGCATTTT. It yields the protein CASSLGPGQGGNQPQHF.

This clonotype was observed many times. The genes are TRBV7-2 and TRBJ1-5; 7 nucleotides match TRBD1. The length of the CDR3 is 13 residues. CDR1 is SGHTA, CDR2 FQGNSA, per germline. Losses at the gene ends were 5 bases for V and 6 bases for J; bases not matched to a gene: 4. CDR3 in amino acids: CASSRDRAQPQHF. CDR3 in DNA: TGTGCCAGCAGCCGAGACAGGGCTCAGCCCCAGCATTTT.